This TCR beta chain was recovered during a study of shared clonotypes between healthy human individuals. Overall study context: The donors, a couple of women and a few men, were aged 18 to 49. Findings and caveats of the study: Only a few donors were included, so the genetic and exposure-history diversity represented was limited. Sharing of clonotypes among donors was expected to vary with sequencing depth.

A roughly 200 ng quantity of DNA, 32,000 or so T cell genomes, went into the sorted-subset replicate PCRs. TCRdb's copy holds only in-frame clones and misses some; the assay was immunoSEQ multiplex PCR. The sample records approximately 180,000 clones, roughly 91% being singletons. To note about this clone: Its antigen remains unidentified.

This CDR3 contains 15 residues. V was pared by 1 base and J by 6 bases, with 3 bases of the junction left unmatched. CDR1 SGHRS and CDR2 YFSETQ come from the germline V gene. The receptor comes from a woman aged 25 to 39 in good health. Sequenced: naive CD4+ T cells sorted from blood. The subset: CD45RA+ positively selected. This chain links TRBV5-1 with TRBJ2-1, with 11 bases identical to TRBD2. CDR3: CASSLLAGGPNEQFF. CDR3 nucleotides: TGCGCCAGCAGCTTGCTAGCGGGAGGCCCCAATGAGCAGTTCTTC.